This T cell receptor (beta chain) was documented in a study of cytotoxic CD8 clonotypes in ibrutinib-treated CLL. About the research overall: Of the patients, 11 were relapsed/refractory, 15 treatment-naive and 17 to 18 IGHV unmutated. Response sampling came at median approximately a year of treatment, ranging about 6 to 36 months. Regarding the study as a whole: Lymph node repertoires were not studied, and sampling times were unmatched.

Here immunoSEQ multiplex PCR was the method, and the copy in TCRdb shows in-frame clones only, minus some. The sample includes hundreds of thousands of clones, nearly 80% of them seen just once. Trimming pared 3 bases from V and 0 bases from J, leaving 11 bases between. The germline V gene encodes CDR1 MNHEY and CDR2 SMNVEV (reference sequence). CDR3 size: 15 residues. A remark on this clone: The antigen is unknown.

The source was PBMCs, collected after 12 months of ibrutinib treatment. This receptor was identified in a human donor with chronic lymphocytic leukemia. The gene calls are TRBV27 and TRBJ1-2; D call uncertain. The CDR3 DNA reads TGTGCCAGCAGTTTGATGAGCGCGGCTAACTATGGCTACACCTTC. It codes for CASSLMSAANYGYTF.